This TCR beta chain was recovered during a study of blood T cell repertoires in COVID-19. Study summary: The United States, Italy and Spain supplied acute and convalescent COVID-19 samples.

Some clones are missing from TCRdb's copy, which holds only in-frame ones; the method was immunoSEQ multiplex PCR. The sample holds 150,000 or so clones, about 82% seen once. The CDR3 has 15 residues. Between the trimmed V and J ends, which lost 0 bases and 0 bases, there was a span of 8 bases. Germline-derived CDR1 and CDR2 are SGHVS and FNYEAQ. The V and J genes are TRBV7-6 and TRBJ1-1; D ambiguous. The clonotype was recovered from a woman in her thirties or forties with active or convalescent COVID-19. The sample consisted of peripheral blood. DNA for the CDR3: TGTGCCAGCAGCTTAGCCGTAGCGCTGAACACTGAAGCTTTCTTT. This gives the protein CASSLAVALNTEAFF. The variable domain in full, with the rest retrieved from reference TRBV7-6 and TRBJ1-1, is GAGVSQSPRYKVTKRGQDVALRCDPISGHVSLYWYRQALGQGPEFLTYFNYEAQQDKSGLPNDRFSAERPEGSISTLTIQRTEQRDSAMYRCASSLAVALNTEAFFGQGTRLTVV.